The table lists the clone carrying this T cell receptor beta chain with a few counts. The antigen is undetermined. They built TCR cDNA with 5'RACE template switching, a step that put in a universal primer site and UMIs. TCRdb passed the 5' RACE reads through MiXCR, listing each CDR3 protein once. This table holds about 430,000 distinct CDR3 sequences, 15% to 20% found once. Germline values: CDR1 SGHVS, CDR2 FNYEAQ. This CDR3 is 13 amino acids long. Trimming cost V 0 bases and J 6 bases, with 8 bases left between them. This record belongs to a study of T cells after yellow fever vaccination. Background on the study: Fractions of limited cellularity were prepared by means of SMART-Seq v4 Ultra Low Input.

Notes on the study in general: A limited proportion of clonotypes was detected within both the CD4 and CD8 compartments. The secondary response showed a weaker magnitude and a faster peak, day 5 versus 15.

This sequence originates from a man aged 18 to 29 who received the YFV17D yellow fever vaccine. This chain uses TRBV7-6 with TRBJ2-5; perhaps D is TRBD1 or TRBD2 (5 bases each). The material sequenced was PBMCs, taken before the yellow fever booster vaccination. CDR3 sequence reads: CASSLAGTKTQYF. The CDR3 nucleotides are TGTGCCAGCAGCTTAGCAGGGACGAAGACCCAGTACTTC.